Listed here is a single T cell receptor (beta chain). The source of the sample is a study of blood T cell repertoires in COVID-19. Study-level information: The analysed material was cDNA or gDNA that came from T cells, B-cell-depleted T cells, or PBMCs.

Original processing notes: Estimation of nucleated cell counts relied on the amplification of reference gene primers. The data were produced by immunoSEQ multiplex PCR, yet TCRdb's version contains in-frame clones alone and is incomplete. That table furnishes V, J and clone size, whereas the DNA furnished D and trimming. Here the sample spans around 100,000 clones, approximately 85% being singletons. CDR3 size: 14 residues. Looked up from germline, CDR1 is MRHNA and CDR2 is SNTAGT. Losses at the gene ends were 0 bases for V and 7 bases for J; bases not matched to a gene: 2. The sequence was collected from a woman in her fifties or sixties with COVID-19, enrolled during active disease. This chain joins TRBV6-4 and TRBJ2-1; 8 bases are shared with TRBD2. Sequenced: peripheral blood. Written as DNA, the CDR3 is TGTGCCAGCAGTGACTCGGTAGCGGGGAATGAGCAGTTCTTC. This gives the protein CASSDSVAGNEQFF.